The clone carrying this T cell receptor beta chain turned up a few times. The source of the sample is a study of blood T cell repertoires in COVID-19. Overall study: Whether acute or convalescent, the COVID-19 samples came from the United States, Italy and Spain. Sample material is recorded as cDNA or gDNA derived from T cells, B-cell-depleted T cells, or PBMCs.

As processed by the authors: By means of reference gene primer amplification, nucleated cell counts were estimated. Produced via immunoSEQ multiplex PCR; TCRdb's table is partial and in-frame only. That table furnishes V, J and clone size, whereas the DNA furnished D and trimming. Among 80,000 to 100,000 clones listed, 80% were seen once. Germline loops: CDR1 MNHNS, CDR2 SASEGT. V was shortened by 1 base and J by 0 bases, with 10 bases between the two germline ends. This CDR3 is built from 17 residues. This chain uses TRBV6-1 with TRBJ1-6; D unresolved. This sequence originates from a human donor in a cohort sampled during active COVID-19. The sequencing sample was made of peripheral blood. CDR3 residues: CASSEVGGSSYNSPLHF. DNA for the CDR3: TGTGCCAGCAGTGAAGTGGGAGGGAGCTCCTATAATTCACCCCTCCACTTT.